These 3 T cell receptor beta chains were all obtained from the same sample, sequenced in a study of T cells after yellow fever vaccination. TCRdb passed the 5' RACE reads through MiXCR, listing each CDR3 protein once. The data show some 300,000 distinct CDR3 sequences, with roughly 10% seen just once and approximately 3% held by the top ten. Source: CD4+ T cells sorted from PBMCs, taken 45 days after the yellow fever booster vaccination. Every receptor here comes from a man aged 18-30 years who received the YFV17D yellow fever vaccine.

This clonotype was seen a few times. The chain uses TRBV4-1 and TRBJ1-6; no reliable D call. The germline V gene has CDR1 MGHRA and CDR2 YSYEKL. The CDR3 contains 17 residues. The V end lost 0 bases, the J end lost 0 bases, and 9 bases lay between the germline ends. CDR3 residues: CASSQDQLSSYNSPLHF. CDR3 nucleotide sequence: TGCGCCAGCAGCCAAGATCAGCTGAGCTCCTATAATTCACCCCTCCACTTT.

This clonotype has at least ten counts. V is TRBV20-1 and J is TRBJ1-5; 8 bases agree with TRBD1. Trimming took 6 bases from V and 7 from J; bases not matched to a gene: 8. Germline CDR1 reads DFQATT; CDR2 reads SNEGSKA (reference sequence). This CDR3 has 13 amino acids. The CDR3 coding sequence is TGCAGTGCCCTGGACAGGGCCAGGCAGCCCCAGCATTTT. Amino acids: CSALDRARQPQHF.

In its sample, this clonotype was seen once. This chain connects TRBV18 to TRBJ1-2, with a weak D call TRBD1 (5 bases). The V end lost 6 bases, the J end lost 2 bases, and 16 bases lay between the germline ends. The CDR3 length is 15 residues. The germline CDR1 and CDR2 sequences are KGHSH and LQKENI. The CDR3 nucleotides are TGTGCCAGCTCTCCCCAGGGATCTCTAAACTATGGCTACACCTTC. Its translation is CASSPQGSLNYGYTF.